The TCR beta chain described here comes from a study of cytomegalovirus exposure and HLA in healthy donors. Study-wide background: The study's early data release held approximately 91 million unique TCRs from HLA-typed donors. Whole-study findings and limits: According to the study, roughly 180 TCR beta chains were cytomegalovirus-associated. Across donors, most TCRs were seen rarely, yet some public ones were widespread.

A remark on this clone: Its specificity is unknown.

Donors sampled were nominally healthy, though unrecorded immune exposures were likely. Losses at the gene ends were 6 bases for V and 5 bases for J; bases not matched to a gene: 4. CDR3 length: 14 residues. Germline CDR1 MNHEY, CDR2 SVGAGI. The PCR employed 60 Vbeta primers together with 13 Jbeta primers. The data were produced by immunoSEQ multiplex PCR, yet TCRdb's version contains in-frame clones alone and is incomplete. In the table there are approximately 150,000 clones, 88% of which are singletons. The sample was PBMCs. The chain uses TRBV6-5 and TRBJ2-3; TRBD2 agrees at 11 bases. The source of this sequence is a woman in her 40s in good health and CMV-seronegative. CDR3 sequence: CASRNGLAGDTQYF. CDR3 in DNA: TGTGCCAGCAGAAACGGACTAGCGGGAGATACGCAGTATTTT.